What follows are 8 T cell receptor beta chains derived from one specimen sequenced in a study of blood T cell repertoires in COVID-19. Sequenced by immunoSEQ multiplex PCR; TCRdb stores in-frame clones only, minus some. In the table there are around 200,000 clones, about 83% of which are singletons. The material sequenced was peripheral blood. These receptor sequences come from a woman aged 45-65 years with acute or convalescent COVID-19.

This clone was seen more than once but under ten times. The CDR3 sequence: CASSVATGTYEQYF. DNA of the CDR3: TGTGCCAGCAGCGTAGCGACAGGGACCTACGAGCAGTACTTC. The V call is TRBV9, the J call TRBJ2-7; 7 bases agree with TRBD1. V trimming: 0 bases; J trimming: 2 bases; junction bases outside the gene matches: 2. The CDR3 sequence is 14 residues long. From germline, CDR1 is SGDLS and CDR2 YYNGEE. Full variable domain (rest looked up from reference TRBV9 and TRBJ2-7): DSGVTQTPKHLITATGQRVTLRCSPRSGDLSVYWYQQSLDQGLQFLIQYYNGEERAKGNILERFSAQQFPDLHSELNLSSLELGDSALYFCASSVATGTYEQYFGPGTRLTVT.

The rearrangement uses TRBV5-6 and TRBJ2-7; 8 nucleotides match TRBD2. The CDR3 runs to 14 residues. J gave up 2 bases and V 3 bases, and 4 bases lay outside the gene matches. The germline V gene has CDR1 SGHDT and CDR2 YYEEEE. The CDR3 spells CASSSGLGPYEQYF. CDR3 nucleotides: TGTGCCAGCAGCTCGGGACTAGGGCCCTACGAGCAGTACTTC.

This clone was detected only a few times. This chain joins TRBV27 and TRBJ2-1; 7 nucleotides agree with TRBD1. V shed 1 base and J 7 bases; nucleotides not matched to a gene: 13. CDR3 length: 17 residues. Germline CDR1 MNHEY, CDR2 SMNVEV (reference sequence). The CDR3 region has the DNA TGTGCCAGCAGTTTATTTCCAGGACAGGCATCGGGAAATGAGCAGTTCTTC. Translation: CASSLFPGQASGNEQFF.

The table lists this clone with a few counts. This chain joins TRBV10-1 and TRBJ1-1; 7 nucleotides match TRBD1. The CDR3 has 13 amino acids. Per germline, CDR1 WNHNN and CDR2 SYGVQD (reference sequence). The CDR3 region has the DNA TGCGCTACCCGACAGGGCCAGAACACTGAAGCTTTCTTT. Encoded protein: CATRQGQNTEAFF.

The gene calls are TRBV4-1 and TRBJ1-1; no clear D. Between the trimmed V and J ends, which lost 4 bases and 10 bases, there was a span of 13 bases. The CDR3 has 12 amino acids. Per germline, CDR1 MGHRA and CDR2 YSYEKL. The DNA for the CDR3 is TGCGCCAGCAGCCGCCCCGGAGAAGGAGCTTTCTTT. Translating it yields CASSRPGEGAFF.

The chain uses TRBV5-1 and TRBJ1-2; D may be TRBD1 (5 bases). The CDR3 runs to 13 residues. Trimming took 0 bases from V and 8 from J, leaving 11 bases between them. Germline CDR1 is SGHRS and CDR2 is YFSETQ. The CDR3 region is CASSLEGHQGYTF. The DNA for the CDR3 is TGCGCCAGCAGCTTGGAAGGACATCAAGGCTACACCTTC.

The chain joins TRBV28 to TRBJ1-2, with D perhaps TRBD1 (5 bases). Germline CDR1 MDHEN, CDR2 SYDVKM. The CDR3 sequence is 11 residues long. Between the trimmed V and J ends, which lost 5 bases and 8 bases, there was a span of 9 bases. The CDR3 here is CASSDREGYTF. CDR3 in DNA: TGTGCCAGCAGTGACAGAGAGGGCTACACCTTC.

This chain links TRBV19 with TRBJ1-2; perhaps TRBD1 as D (5 bases). This CDR3 comprises 14 residues. V was pared by 7 bases and J by 7 bases, with 19 bases between. Germline values: CDR1 LNHDA, CDR2 SQIVND (reference sequence). This chain's CDR3 is CASTPGLTIGGYTF. CDR3 DNA sequence: TGTGCCAGTACCCCGGGACTAACCATTGGTGGCTACACCTTC.